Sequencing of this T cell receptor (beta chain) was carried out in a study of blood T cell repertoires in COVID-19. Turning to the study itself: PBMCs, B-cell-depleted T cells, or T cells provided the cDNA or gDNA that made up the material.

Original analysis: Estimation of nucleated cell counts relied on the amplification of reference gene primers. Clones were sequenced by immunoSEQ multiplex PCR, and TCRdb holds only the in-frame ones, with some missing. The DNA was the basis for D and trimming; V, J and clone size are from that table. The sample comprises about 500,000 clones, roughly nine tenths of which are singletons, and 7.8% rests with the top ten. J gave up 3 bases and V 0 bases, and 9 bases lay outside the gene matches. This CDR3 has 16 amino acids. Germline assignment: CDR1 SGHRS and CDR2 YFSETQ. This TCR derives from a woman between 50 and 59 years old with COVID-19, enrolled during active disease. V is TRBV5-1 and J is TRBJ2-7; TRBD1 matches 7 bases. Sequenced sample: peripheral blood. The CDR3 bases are TGCGCCAGCAGCTTGGGACGGACAGGTCCGCACTACGAGCAGTACTTC. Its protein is CASSLGRTGPHYEQYF.